The 4 T cell receptor beta chains below were found in one sample sequenced in a study of regulatory T cells in long-lasting Graves disease. Building of the TCR beta libraries involved iRepertoire HTBI primers and Arm-PCR of CDR3 regions. MiXCR, run by TCRdb on the multiplex PCR reads, gives a single entry per CDR3 protein. The table records 370,000 or so distinct CDR3 sequences, around 16% of them present only once. Time point in this sample: newly diagnosed GD, antithyroid drugs for less than 3 months. Researchers made the TCR library from RNA that was extracted from PBMCs. The same sample was also studied in work on T cells in Graves' hyperthyroidism and ophthalmopathy.

Sequencing was performed on peripheral blood mononuclear cells (PBMCs), taken at new diagnosis, from a patient treated with antithyroid drugs. These receptors originate from a woman in her late teens or twenties with Graves disease.

In this sample, this clonotype turned up a few times. A much more abundant neighbour one base away suggests this may be a read error. V is TRBV27 and J is TRBJ2-1, with TRBD1 matching 7 bases. Trimming took 8 bases from V and 7 from J; bases not matched to a gene: 14. This CDR3 comprises 15 residues. The germline gives CDR1 MNHEY, CDR2 SMNVEV (reference sequence). The CDR3 sequence: CASGKALRGLNEQFF. CDR3 DNA sequence: TGTGCCAGCGGCAAGGCGCTCAGGGGGTTGAATGAGCAGTTCTTC.

This chain connects TRBV5-1 to TRBJ2-1; 15 bases align to TRBD2. Per the germline V gene, CDR1 is SGHRS and CDR2 is YFSETQ. Trimming at V came to 3 bases and at J to 6 bases, leaving 1 base not matched to a gene. The CDR3 spans 15 residues. Written as DNA, the CDR3 is TGCGCCAGCAGCTGGACTAGCGGGGGGGTCAATGAGCAGTTCTTC. It codes for CASSWTSGGVNEQFF.

This clonotype was detected only a few times. The CDR3 loop reads CASSSTTSGSLTGELFF. As DNA, the CDR3 is TGTGCCAGCAGCTCAACGACTAGCGGGAGTCTAACCGGGGAGCTGTTTTTT. The rearrangement links TRBV7-6 to TRBJ2-2; 12 bases line up with TRBD2. V was clipped by 4 bases and J by 5 bases; unmatched bases: 8. This CDR3 has 17 residues. The germline gives CDR1 SGHVS, CDR2 FNYEAQ. Full variable domain (remainder filled in from reference TRBV7-6 and TRBJ2-2): GAGVSQSPRYKVTKRGQDVALRCDPISGHVSLYWYRQALGQGPEFLTYFNYEAQQDKSGLPNDRFSAERPEGSISTLTIQRTEQRDSAMYRCASSSTTSGSLTGELFFGEGSRLTVL.

This clonotype was counted at least ten times. The chain uses TRBV12-3 or TRBV12-4 and TRBJ2-1, with 9 bases matching TRBD2. V dropped 5 bases and J dropped 2; count of bases not matched to a gene: 13. This CDR3 is 18 amino acids long. CDR3 amino acids: CASSKLHGTSLTYNEQFF. The CDR3 nucleotides read TGTGCCAGCAGTAAATTACACGGGACTAGCCTTACCTACAATGAGCAGTTCTTC.